This TCR beta chain stems from a study of shared clonotypes between healthy human individuals. Findings and limits, study-wide: Naive CD4 clonotypes overlapped across a handful of donors at around 5%.

Method: immunoSEQ multiplex PCR; TCRdb's copy keeps in-frame clones and lacks some. The repertoire holds some 550,000 clones, with around 97% as singletons. All participating donors were Caucasian adults from Nashville, Tennessee. Subsets obtained from CD4+ cells comprised CD45RA+ naive and CD45RA-negative memory cells. Points on this clone: What it recognizes is unknown.

The CDR3 runs to 14 residues. Trimming pared 0 bases from V and 4 bases from J, leaving 9 bases between. CDR1 and CDR2 from the germline V gene are SGHAT and FQNNGV. Sequenced: naive CD4+ T cells sorted from blood. The sample's subset: CD45RA+ positively selected. The chain combines TRBV11-2 with TRBJ1-1, with D perhaps matching TRBD1 (5 bases). The receptor's source is a woman in her 30s in good health. CDR3 coding DNA: TGTGCCAGCAGCTTAGATCGGGGGAGCACTGAAGCTTTCTTT. Its protein product is CASSLDRGSTEAFF.